The 18 T cell receptor beta chains below all came from one sample that was sequenced in a study of T-cell memory formation after mild COVID-19. Using its own MiXCR run on the 5' RACE reads, TCRdb lists one record per CDR3 protein. The data contain roughly 310,000 distinct CDR3 sequences, roughly 15% of them singletons. The sequenced sample was PBMCs or a T cell subset sorted from them (not recorded which). These receptors came from a man aged 18 to 30 who had mild COVID-19 (a few samples of this study predate the infection). Cell type and time point are not known.

The gene calls are TRBV9 and TRBJ2-1; the D call may be TRBD1 or TRBD2 (6 bases each). The CDR3 is 16 amino acids. Per the germline V gene, CDR1 is SGDLS and CDR2 is YYNGEE. V was shortened by 0 bases and J by 3 bases, with 13 bases between the two germline ends. For the CDR3, the DNA is TGTGCCAGCAGCGTAGCTTACGGGGGCCTCTACAATGAGCAGTTCTTC. This translates into CASSVAYGGLYNEQFF.

Only a few counts were recorded for this clonotype. The chain recombines TRBV6-1 with TRBJ2-7; 12 bases fit TRBD2. This CDR3 comprises 15 residues. V gave up 5 bases and J gave up 3 bases; unmatched junction bases: 5. CDR1 and CDR2 (germline): MNHNS, SASEGT. CDR3 sequence: CASSTTSGGLYEQYF. As DNA, the CDR3 is TGTGCCAGCAGTACGACTAGCGGGGGTCTCTACGAGCAGTACTTC.

J is TRBJ1-2 and V is TRBV2; D is perhaps TRBD1 (5 bases). V was trimmed by 7 bases and J by 5 bases, leaving 11 bases between them. Germline V gives CDR1 SNHLY, CDR2 FYNNEI. CDR3 length: 12 residues. The DNA for the CDR3 is TGTGCCAGCATTGGCCAGGGTTATGGCTACACCTTC. This encodes CASIGQGYGYTF.

This sequence joins TRBV2 and TRBJ2-3; D gene ambiguous. Germline CDR1 is SNHLY and CDR2 is FYNNEI. V was cut by 4 bases and J by 6 bases, with 11 bases left in between. The CDR3 is 13 amino acids. CDR3 region: CASSVTFGDTQYF. CDR3 coding DNA: TGTGCCAGCAGTGTTACTTTTGGTGATACGCAGTATTTT.

The CDR3 region is CASKDSEAYNEQFF. The CDR3 coding sequence is TGTGCCAGCAAGGACAGTGAAGCCTACAATGAGCAGTTCTTC. The chain links TRBV6-2 or TRBV6-3 to TRBJ2-1; D is perhaps TRBD1 (6 bases). V shed 7 bases and J shed 2 bases, with 12 bases lying between them. This CDR3 has 14 residues. The V gene's germline CDR1 is MNHEY and CDR2 SVGEGT.

In this sample, this clonotype turned up a few times. The chain carries TRBV20-1 and TRBJ1-4; 11 nucleotides line up with TRBD1. The CDR3 loop spans 13 amino acids. CDR1 DFQATT and CDR2 SNEGSKA come from the germline V gene (reference sequence). Losses at the gene ends were 7 bases for V and 8 bases for J; bases not matched to a gene: 6. The CDR3 spells CSVGQGAEEKLFF. The CDR3 nucleotides are TGCAGTGTAGGACAGGGGGCAGAAGAAAAACTGTTTTTT.

In its sample, this clonotype was seen a few times. CDR3 DNA sequence: TGCAGCGTTGAAGATCGATACATCCATGAGCAGTTCTTC. Its translation is CSVEDRYIHEQFF. This chain connects TRBV29-1 to TRBJ2-1; D ambiguous. The germline V and J ends were trimmed by 0 bases and 8 bases, with 11 bases remaining between them. The CDR3 extends over 13 amino acids. Germline-derived CDR1 and CDR2 are SQVTM and ANQGSEA.

The chain combines TRBV18 with TRBJ2-1; D unresolved. Germline CDR1 KGHSH, CDR2 LQKENI. The CDR3 totals 16 residues. V was shortened by 2 bases and J by 4 bases, with 15 bases between the two germline ends. The CDR3: CASSPTISGSYNEQFF. CDR3 DNA sequence: TGTGCCAGCTCACCAACGATTAGTGGCAGTTACAATGAGCAGTTCTTC.

This clonotype was recorded many times. Here the CDR3 DNA reads TGTGCCAGCTCAGGGACAGCGTACGAGCAGTACTTC. As protein: CASSGTAYEQYF. This chain uses TRBV18 with TRBJ2-7, with 7 nucleotides matching TRBD1. The germline CDR1 and CDR2 sequences are KGHSH and LQKENI. J was trimmed by 4 bases and V by 5 bases; bases with no gene match: 2. The CDR3 extends over 12 amino acids.

The rearrangement links TRBV18 to TRBJ2-1; tentatively, D is TRBD1 (7 bases). The V and J ends lost 3 bases and 10 bases respectively, with 25 bases between them. Germline values: CDR1 KGHSH, CDR2 LQKENI. The CDR3 runs 17 residues. The CDR3 sequence: CASSPPSGGGGRGEQFF. The CDR3 DNA reads as TGTGCCAGCTCACCTCCCAGCGGTGGGGGAGGCAGGGGGGAGCAGTTCTTC.

The chain carries TRBV11-2 and TRBJ2-6; D is ambiguous. Per the germline V gene, CDR1 is SGHAT and CDR2 is FQNNGV. The CDR3 has 16 amino acids. Trimming stripped 3 bases from V and 0 bases from J, with 9 bases between. CDR3 in DNA: TGTGCCAGCAGCTTGGAATACACCTCTGGGGCCAACGTCCTGACTTTC. Translating gives CASSLEYTSGANVLTF.

This chain links TRBV7-3 with TRBJ1-2; possibly TRBD1 for D (6 bases). The CDR3 covers 13 residues. The germline CDR1 and CDR2 sequences are SGHTA and FQGTGA. The ends were cut back, 5 bases at V and 8 bases at J, with 15 bases in the middle. The CDR3 sequence: CASSQAHRVGYTF. CDR3 DNA: TGTGCCAGCAGCCAAGCGCACAGGGTGGGCTACACCTTC.

The chain combines TRBV14 with TRBJ2-3, with D possibly matching TRBD1 (6 bases). The CDR3 has 15 residues. Germline loops: CDR1 SGHDN, CDR2 FVKESK. V was shortened by 1 base and J by 3 bases, with 11 bases between the two germline ends. The CDR3 bases are TGTGCCAGCAGCCAAGCAGACAGGTCGACAGATACGCAGTATTTT. Protein product: CASSQADRSTDTQYF. Looking up the rest from reference TRBV14 and TRBJ2-3 gives the full variable domain: EAGVTQFPSHSVIEKGQTVTLRCDPISGHDNLYWYRRVMGKEIKFLLHFVKESKQDESGMPNNRFLAERTGGTYSTLKVQPAELEDSGVYFCASSQADRSTDTQYFGPGTRLTVL.

The CDR3 bases are TGTGCCTGGAGTCGAGGGGGCACTGAAGCTTTCTTT. It yields the protein CAWSRGGTEAFF. V usage is TRBV30 and J usage is TRBJ1-1, with D maybe TRBD1 (6 bases). The CDR3 consists of 12 residues. Germline V lookup: CDR1 GTSNPN, CDR2 SVGIG (reference sequence). V lost 2 bases to trimming and J lost 4 bases, with 8 bases between them.

This clonotype was found many times. The genes are TRBV6-2 or TRBV6-3 and TRBJ1-5; 7 positions match TRBD1. Trimming removed 6 bases from V and 4 bases from J; junction bases left unmatched: 0. The germline gives CDR1 MNHEY, CDR2 SVGEGT. The CDR3 runs 12 residues. CDR3 nucleotides: TGTGCCAGCAGGGACAGGAATCAGCCCCAGCATTTT. Encoded protein: CASRDRNQPQHF.

About this clonotype itself: A read error may produce the germline difference seen at one junction end. The DNA of the CDR3 is TGTGCCAGCAGCCTCCGGGACCCCCGGGGGACCCAGCACTTC. As protein: CASSLRDPRGTQHF. V usage is TRBV5-6 and J usage is TRBJ2-5; a possible D gene is TRBD2 (6 bases). Germline values: CDR1 SGHDT, CDR2 YYEEEE. The CDR3 runs to 14 residues.

The rearrangement joins TRBV7-2 to TRBJ2-1; D ambiguous. There are 14 residues in the CDR3. The V gene's germline CDR1 is SGHTA and CDR2 FQGNSA. Trimming removed 4 bases from V and 7 bases from J, with 14 bases in between. The CDR3 region is CASSSRADANEQFF. The CDR3 DNA reads TGTGCCAGCAGCTCCCGAGCTGACGCAAATGAGCAGTTCTTC.

In this sample, this clonotype turned up a few times. The rearrangement joins TRBV29-1 to TRBJ2-7, with D possibly matching TRBD1 (6 bases). Trimming stripped 4 bases from V and 3 bases from J, with 13 bases between. The V gene's germline CDR1 is SQVTM and CDR2 ANQGSEA. This CDR3 spans 13 amino acids. Written as DNA, the CDR3 is TGCAGCGTTGTTGGCCGACAGGACTACGAGCAGTACTTC. It encodes CSVVGRQDYEQYF.